A selection of T cell receptor beta chains follows, all from one sample in a study of T cells in localized non-small cell lung cancer. Sequencing used immunoSEQ multiplex PCR; TCRdb keeps in-frame clones, though not all of them. The data contain tens of thousands of clones, 94% of them singletons. The sequenced sample was peripheral blood, obtained before any cancer treatment. The receptors originated from a woman between 40 and 69 years old with stage I lung adenocarcinoma. Both conserved end residues are part of each CDR3. The order of the fields is J gene, D gene, V gene, clone size, CDR3 DNA, CDR3 protein. D genes are given only for firm matches. Rows may omit the clone size; those that give it use once, few, many or a size class.

j_gene: TRBJ1-5
d_gene: -
v_gene: TRBV7-6
abundance: -
CDR3nt: TGTGCCAGCAGCTTTAGCAGTGATCAGCCCCAGCATTTT
CDR3aa: CASSFSSDQPQHF

j_gene: TRBJ2-1
d_gene: -
v_gene: TRBV2
abundance: -
CDR3nt: TGTGCCAGCAGATCCGGGACATCGGCCTACAATGAGCAGTTCTTC
CDR3aa: CASRSGTSAYNEQFF

j_gene: TRBJ2-7
d_gene: -
v_gene: TRBV2
abundance: -
CDR3nt: TGTGCCAGCAGTCCTGTTACGGGGGTTTCTCTGTACTTC
CDR3aa: CASSPVTGVSLYF

j_gene: TRBJ2-1
d_gene: TRBD2
v_gene: TRBV19
abundance: -
CDR3nt: TGTGCCAGTAGTCTGGCGGGAGGACTAAGCTCCTACAATGAGCAGTTCTTC
CDR3aa: CASSLAGGLSSYNEQFF

j_gene: TRBJ2-6
d_gene: -
v_gene: TRBV13
abundance: once
CDR3nt: TGTGCCAGCAGCTTAGGCCTCGAGGACTCTGGGGCCAACGTCCTGACTTTC
CDR3aa: CASSLGLEDSGANVLTF

j_gene: TRBJ2-1
d_gene: -
v_gene: TRBV10-3
abundance: -
CDR3nt: TGTGCCATCAGTGATTCCGGGGCCCCACGGTACAATGAGCAGTTCTTC
CDR3aa: CAISDSGAPRYNEQFF

j_gene: TRBJ1-3
d_gene: -
v_gene: TRBV28
abundance: once
CDR3nt: TGTGCCAGCAGTTTCATCAATCTAATCGGAAACACCATATATTTT
CDR3aa: CASSFINLIGNTIYF

j_gene: TRBJ2-1
d_gene: TRBD2
v_gene: TRBV4-3
abundance: -
CDR3nt: TGCGCCAGCAGCCAAGCCGGGACTAGCGGGGGAAATGAGCAGTTCTTC
CDR3aa: CASSQAGTSGGNEQFF

j_gene: TRBJ2-7
d_gene: TRBD2
v_gene: TRBV6-7
abundance: -
CDR3nt: TGTGCCAGCAGCCGCGGGACTAGCGGGAGCCCGGGGGAGCAGTACTTC
CDR3aa: CASSRGTSGSPGEQYF

j_gene: TRBJ2-2
d_gene: -
v_gene: TRBV6-1
abundance: -
CDR3nt: TGTGCCAGCAGGGGGGGACAGAACACCGGGGAGCTGTTTTTT
CDR3aa: CASRGGQNTGELFF

j_gene: TRBJ2-1
d_gene: TRBD2
v_gene: TRBV10-1
abundance: -
CDR3nt: TGCGCCAGCAGTGGTAGACTAGCGGGGGGAAGCTCCTACAATGAGCAGTTCTTC
CDR3aa: CASSGRLAGGSSYNEQFF

j_gene: TRBJ2-7
d_gene: -
v_gene: TRBV7-2
abundance: -
CDR3nt: TGTGCCAGCAGCTTATCGTGGGGCCCGCGTGAGCAGTACTTC
CDR3aa: CASSLSWGPREQYF

j_gene: TRBJ2-3
d_gene: -
v_gene: TRBV27
abundance: -
CDR3nt: TGTGCCAGCAGTTCCCGGGACTCGATCTACTGGGGCACAGATACGCAGTATTTT
CDR3aa: CASSSRDSIYWGTDTQYF

j_gene: TRBJ2-1
d_gene: TRBD1
v_gene: TRBV27
abundance: -
CDR3nt: TGTGCCAGCAGGCGAATCTACAGGGGACCTTCCTACAATGAGCAGTTCTTC
CDR3aa: CASRRIYRGPSYNEQFF

j_gene: TRBJ1-3
d_gene: -
v_gene: TRBV6-1
abundance: -
CDR3nt: TGTGCCAGCAGTGAGCCGGGAGACCGGGACACCATATATTTT
CDR3aa: CASSEPGDRDTIYF

j_gene: TRBJ2-3
d_gene: -
v_gene: TRBV11-2
abundance: -
CDR3nt: TGTGCCAGCAGCTTAGTTCCGGCCGGGGTTACGCAGTATTTT
CDR3aa: CASSLVPAGVTQYF

j_gene: TRBJ2-7
d_gene: TRBD1
v_gene: TRBV7-3
abundance: -
CDR3nt: TGTGCCAGCAGCCACACAGGGGGGAGGCCGTACGAGCAGTACTTC
CDR3aa: CASSHTGGRPYEQYF

j_gene: TRBJ2-5
d_gene: -
v_gene: TRBV12-1
abundance: -
CDR3nt: TGTGCCAGCAGCCCACCGACTAGCGGGAGGGCCGTAAAAGAGACCCAGTACTTC
CDR3aa: CASSPPTSGRAVKETQYF

j_gene: TRBJ1-1
d_gene: -
v_gene: TRBV15
abundance: -
CDR3nt: TGTGCCACCAGCAGGTACACTGGGGTGGACACTGAAGCTTTCTTT
CDR3aa: CATSRYTGVDTEAFF

j_gene: TRBJ1-1
d_gene: -
v_gene: TRBV29-1
abundance: -
CDR3nt: TGCAGCGTTGGGGCCGTGATGGGACGGGGGAACACTGAAGCTTTCTTT
CDR3aa: CSVGAVMGRGNTEAFF

j_gene: TRBJ2-1
d_gene: TRBD2
v_gene: TRBV4-3
abundance: -
CDR3nt: TGCGCCAGCAGCCAAGATACTAGCGGGAGGGCGAATGAGCAGTTCTTC
CDR3aa: CASSQDTSGRANEQFF

j_gene: TRBJ1-1
d_gene: -
v_gene: TRBV11-3
abundance: -
CDR3nt: TGTGCCAGCAGCCTAGGTAACATGAACACTGAAGCTTTCTTT
CDR3aa: CASSLGNMNTEAFF

j_gene: TRBJ2-3
d_gene: TRBD2
v_gene: TRBV19
abundance: -
CDR3nt: TGTGCCAGTAGTACGGGGACTAGCGGGGGGGCCGTGGCAGATACGCAGTATTTT
CDR3aa: CASSTGTSGGAVADTQYF

j_gene: TRBJ1-6
d_gene: TRBD1
v_gene: TRBV7-2
abundance: once
CDR3nt: TGTGCCAGCAGCTTATCGCCGACAGGGTCGAATTCACCCCTCCACTTT
CDR3aa: CASSLSPTGSNSPLHF

j_gene: TRBJ2-7
d_gene: -
v_gene: TRBV14
abundance: few
CDR3nt: TGTGCCAGCAGCCAAGATCAACAGGGTTACGAGCAGTACTTC
CDR3aa: CASSQDQQGYEQYF

j_gene: TRBJ2-2
d_gene: -
v_gene: TRBV6-5
abundance: -
CDR3nt: TGTGCCAGCAAATTAGGGTCTAGTCCTGGCGGGGAGCTGTTTTTT
CDR3aa: CASKLGSSPGGELFF

j_gene: TRBJ1-2
d_gene: -
v_gene: TRBV7-8
abundance: -
CDR3nt: TGTGCCAGCAGCTACACGGGACACCCCCTCACCAACTATGGCTACACCTTC
CDR3aa: CASSYTGHPLTNYGYTF

j_gene: TRBJ2-3
d_gene: TRBD2
v_gene: TRBV18
abundance: -
CDR3nt: TGTGCCAGCTCACTAAGAGCGGGAGGGCCGGGAGATACGCAGTATTTT
CDR3aa: CASSLRAGGPGDTQYF

j_gene: TRBJ2-7
d_gene: TRBD1
v_gene: TRBV18
abundance: -
CDR3nt: TGTGCCAGCTCACCAAGGGGGCAGTACGAGCAGTACTTC
CDR3aa: CASSPRGQYEQYF

j_gene: TRBJ1-5
d_gene: -
v_gene: TRBV18
abundance: -
CDR3nt: TGTGCCAGCTCACCGGGCAGGGTGAGCAATCAGCCCCAGCATTTT
CDR3aa: CASSPGRVSNQPQHF

j_gene: TRBJ1-3
d_gene: -
v_gene: TRBV19
abundance: -
CDR3nt: TGTGCCAGTAGTGCCTATGGGGGAGGAAACACCATATATTTT
CDR3aa: CASSAYGGGNTIYF

j_gene: TRBJ2-1
d_gene: TRBD1
v_gene: TRBV28
abundance: -
CDR3nt: TGTGCCAGCAGTTTGCCGACAGGGGGCTACAATGAGCAGTTCTTC
CDR3aa: CASSLPTGGYNEQFF

j_gene: TRBJ1-4
d_gene: TRBD1
v_gene: TRBV14
abundance: -
CDR3nt: TGTGCCAGCAGCGAACGAATGGGACAGGGGGCCTCAAATGAAAAACTGTTTTTT
CDR3aa: CASSERMGQGASNEKLFF

j_gene: TRBJ1-1
d_gene: -
v_gene: TRBV2
abundance: -
CDR3nt: TGTGCCAGCAGTCTCGGGTTGAACACTGAAGCTTTCTTT
CDR3aa: CASSLGLNTEAFF

j_gene: TRBJ2-1
d_gene: TRBD1
v_gene: TRBV29-1
abundance: -
CDR3nt: TGCAGCGCGACAGGGAGATACAATGAGCAGTTCTTC
CDR3aa: CSATGRYNEQFF

j_gene: TRBJ2-3
d_gene: TRBD2
v_gene: TRBV7-7
abundance: -
CDR3nt: TGTGCCAGCAGTTCCTCAACTAGCGCCGATACGCAGTATTTT
CDR3aa: CASSSSTSADTQYF

j_gene: TRBJ2-2
d_gene: -
v_gene: TRBV18
abundance: -
CDR3nt: TGTGCCGGACATAGGGGCACCGGGGAGCTGTTTTTT
CDR3aa: CAGHRGTGELFF